The TCR beta chain under discussion was sequenced for a study of blood T cell repertoires in COVID-19. Study in general: PBMCs, B-cell-depleted T cells, or T cells were the source of the cDNA or gDNA that made up the material.

The CDR3 sequence is 13 residues long. CDR1 and CDR2 from the germline V gene are SGHDT and YYEEEE. The V and J ends lost 2 bases and 5 bases respectively, with 11 bases between them. TCRdb's copy holds only in-frame clones and misses some; the assay was immunoSEQ multiplex PCR. The data show 35,000 to 50,000 clones, roughly nine tenths seen once. The TCR originated in a man aged 45 to 65 with active COVID-19. The chain employs TRBV5-6 and TRBJ2-7; D call uncertain. Sequenced material: peripheral blood. CDR3 protein: CASSFPGRNEQYF. The CDR3 bases are TGTGCCAGCAGCTTTCCAGGTAGGAACGAGCAGTACTTC. Supplemented by reference TRBV5-6 and TRBJ2-7, the full variable domain reads DAGVTQSPTHLIKTRGQQVTLRCSPKSGHDTVSWYQQALGQGPQFIFQYYEEEERQRGNFPDRFSGHQFPNYSSELNVNALLLGDSALYLCASSFPGRNEQYFGPGTRLTVT.